This T cell receptor beta chain was identified during a study of early T cells in non-severe SARS-CoV-2 infection (dated by TCRdb to the early 2020s). In terms of the full investigation: TCR sequencing used bulk RNA from unsorted whole blood, so alpha and beta chains could not be paired.

The study was a case-control design nested within a healthcare worker cohort in London, UK, with weekly nasopharyngeal swab PCR tests and blood sampling. Healthcare workers were recruited during the week of the UK lockdown, between 23 and 31 March 2020, and followed weekly for up to roughly 16 weeks. This clonotype was counted many times. Its antigen is unknown. No quality values exist for individual bases; no much larger clone is one base distant. Broader findings and caveats from the paper: VDJdb matching was skewed toward anti-spike CD8 responses and likely underestimated virus-specific expansions, missing private and CD4 specificities.

Looking up the germline V gene yields CDR1 MNHNS and CDR2 SASEGT. Spanning cysteine to phenylalanine, the CDR3 consists of 16 amino acids. Only the CDR3 portion is preserved as DNA: 48 bases, with reading frame beginning at the first base. The junction shows trimming of 4 bases on V and 8 bases on J, and the gene matches do not reach 10 bases of it. The library was obtained by 5' RACE. The sequencer was a NextSeq 500. In the TCR library protocol, unique molecular identifiers were attached to individual cDNA molecules to correct for PCR bias and sequencing error. Both TCR alpha and beta chains were sequenced, and tight co-correlation was observed between alpha and beta sequence abundances in each sample. As for how the authors treated the data: Decombinator V4 was used to perform V gene, J gene and CDR3 annotation of TCR sequences. TCRs were defined as expanded if a significant change between any two time points was detected under a Poisson model with p below 0.0001. TCR abundances were normalised to the total number of TCRs sequenced in each sample and reported as counts per million. TRAV1-2 paired with TRAJ12, TRAJ20 or TRAJ33 defined MAIT TCRs, while TRAV10 paired with TRAJ18 defined iNKT TCRs. VDJdb, accessed 1 November 2021, was searched for CMV, EBV and SARS-CoV-2 annotated TCRs, excluding TCRs annotated for multiple antigens. TCRdb passed the public sequencing reads through fastp at Q25 and MiXCR, retaining productive beta sequences. Each CDR3 protein gets just one entry, which takes the most common genes and DNA from the rows behind it. The V and J calls, along with clone size, are taken from TCRdb and not from the paper's own processing. Across this sample there are about 110,000 distinct CDR3 sequences, with roughly 12% seen only once. The ten largest clones represent about 3.8% of the sample.

The rearranged chain carries TRBV6-1 and TRBJ2-2, and 10 bases in between align with TRBD1. Sequencing was performed on whole blood, taken at baseline. This clonotype originated in an adult who was a healthcare worker with PCR-confirmed SARS-CoV-2 infection or an uninfected control (not recorded which). The DNA sequence is given as TGTGCCAGCAGTGGATACCCCGACAGGGGGCGAGGGGAGCTGTTTTTT. Translated, it gives CASSGYPDRGRGELFF.